A single sample is the source of the 16 T cell receptor beta chains below, sequenced in a study of blood T cell repertoires in COVID-19. Sequenced by immunoSEQ multiplex PCR; TCRdb stores in-frame clones only, minus some. The data show roughly 80,000 clones, about 80% seen once. Sequenced: peripheral blood. All receptors come from a human donor in a cohort sampled during active COVID-19.

The chain recombines TRBV18 with TRBJ2-3, with a tentative D call TRBD2 (5 bases). The CDR3 sequence is 15 residues long. Trimming took off 3 bases at V and 1 base at J, with 11 bases between the two ends. Germline lookup yields CDR1 KGHSH and CDR2 LQKENI. CDR3 nucleotides: TGTGCCAGCTCACCCAGGATGGAGGGCACAGATACGCAGTATTTT. Protein: CASSPRMEGTDTQYF.

J is TRBJ1-5 and V is TRBV2; TRBD1 matches at 7 bases. CDR3 length equals 15 residues. The trim removed 6 bases at V and 3 bases at J, leaving 8 bases unmatched. Germline V gives CDR1 SNHLY, CDR2 FYNNEI. CDR3 DNA sequence: TGTGCCAGCAGAAGAAAGGGGGCGGACAATCAGCCCCAGCATTTT. Encoded protein: CASRRKGADNQPQHF.

V usage is TRBV10-3 and J usage is TRBJ2-1; 9 bases are a match to TRBD2. This CDR3 region has 14 residues. Losses at the gene ends were 4 bases for V and 5 bases for J; bases not matched to a gene: 3. CDR1 is ENHRY and CDR2 is SYGVKD in the germline V gene. CDR3 in amino acids: CAISVRTSDNEQFF. The CDR3 bases are TGTGCCATCAGTGTGAGGACTAGCGACAATGAGCAGTTCTTC.

The CDR3: CASSLVPGVRNEQFF. The CDR3 DNA sequence: TGCGCCAGCAGCTTGGTCCCGGGAGTGAGAAATGAGCAGTTCTTC. The rearrangement links TRBV5-1 to TRBJ2-1; maybe TRBD2 (6 bases). The length of the CDR3 is 15 residues. V lost 0 bases, J lost 7 bases, and 14 bases lay in between. Germline V gives CDR1 SGHRS, CDR2 YFSETQ.

The gene calls are TRBV5-1 and TRBJ2-2; 11 bases map to TRBD1. Losses at the gene ends were 3 bases for V and 4 bases for J; bases not matched to a gene: 8. Germline V CDR1 and CDR2: SGHRS, YFSETQ. The CDR3 sequence is 17 residues long. The CDR3 bases are TGCGCCAGCAGCTCTGGACAGGGGGCACTATCCACCGGGGAGCTGTTTTTT. Translating gives CASSSGQGALSTGELFF.

The chain carries TRBV19 and TRBJ1-2; the D is unclear. The CDR3 is 14 residues long. V lost 3 bases, J lost 4 bases, and 12 bases lay in between. Germline assignment: CDR1 LNHDA and CDR2 SQIVND (reference sequence). The CDR3: CASSIHRTSYGYTF. The DNA of the CDR3 is TGTGCCAGTAGTATTCACAGAACCTCCTATGGCTACACCTTC.

The chain has TRBV18 and TRBJ2-1, with 10 bases aligning to TRBD1. J gave up 9 bases and V 5 bases, and 4 bases lay outside the gene matches. Germline V gene lookup returns CDR1 KGHSH and CDR2 LQKENI. The CDR3 extends over 13 amino acids. The CDR3 nucleotides are TGTGCCAGCTCAAGACAGGGGGCGGTTGAGCAGTTCTTC. It is translated as CASSRQGAVEQFF.

The chain carries TRBV10-3 and TRBJ1-1; D possibly corresponds to TRBD1 (6 bases). V lost 9 bases to trimming and J lost 1 base, with 9 bases between them. The CDR3 totals 12 residues. The germline gives CDR1 ENHRY, CDR2 SYGVKD. CDR3 sequence (DNA): TGTGCCATTCAGGACAGGAACACTGAAGCTTTCTTT. It yields the protein CAIQDRNTEAFF.

About this clone itself: The junction shows a germline mismatch at one end, possibly a read error. The chain is built from TRBV7-3 and TRBJ2-3; D is possibly TRBD2 (6 bases). The CDR3 runs 15 residues. From germline, CDR1 is SGHTA and CDR2 FQGTGA. The CDR3 here is CASSPGSTSRDTQYF. The CDR3 bases are TGTGCCAGCAGTCCAGGTTCTACTAGCAGAGATACGCAGTATTTT.

The chain is built from TRBV7-6 and TRBJ2-3, with 13 bases identical to TRBD2. V gave up 1 base and J gave up 4 bases; unmatched junction bases: 11. The CDR3 sequence is 19 residues long. Germline V lookup: CDR1 SGHVS, CDR2 FNYEAQ. CDR3 sequence: CASSLEPGLGLAGADTQYF. In DNA, the CDR3 is TGTGCCAGCAGCTTAGAACCCGGACTCGGACTAGCGGGAGCAGATACGCAGTATTTT.

CDR3 in DNA: TGCGCCAGCAGCCAAGATGGGGGGGGCCTCTACGAGCAGTACTTC. This gives the protein CASSQDGGGLYEQYF. The chain is built from TRBV4-1 and TRBJ2-7; tentative D call: TRBD2 (7 bases). The CDR3 has 15 amino acids. With 0 bases removed from V and 3 bases from J, the gap between germline ends came to 12 bases. Germline CDR1 is MGHRA and CDR2 is YSYEKL.

The genes are TRBV9 and TRBJ2-5; possible D gene TRBD1, 7 bases. Germline loops: CDR1 SGDLS, CDR2 YYNGEE. Deletions cut 4 bases from V and 4 bases from J, with 14 bases between. The CDR3 sequence is 14 residues long. The CDR3 DNA reads TGTGCCAGCAGCATTCTCCAGGGGGGAGAGACCCAGTACTTC. Encoded protein: CASSILQGGETQYF. The whole variable domain, remainder taken from reference TRBV9 and TRBJ2-5, is DSGVTQTPKHLITATGQRVTLRCSPRSGDLSVYWYQQSLDQGLQFLIQYYNGEERAKGNILERFSAQQFPDLHSELNLSSLELGDSALYFCASSILQGGETQYFGPGTRLLVL.

The chain has TRBV5-1 and TRBJ2-2; 12 bases are shared with TRBD2. Per the germline V gene, CDR1 is SGHRS and CDR2 is YFSETQ. CDR3 length: 20 residues. V dropped 4 bases and J dropped 10; count of bases not matched to a gene: 23. In DNA, the CDR3 is TGCGCCAGCAGCGGGAAATTGGCCGGGACTAGCGGGCGAGGACTACCGGAGCTGTTTTTT. It codes for CASSGKLAGTSGRGLPELFF.

The chain is built from TRBV7-8 and TRBJ1-5, with 9 bases matching TRBD1. Trimming at V came to 5 bases and at J to 5 bases, leaving 13 bases not matched to a gene. The germline V gene has CDR1 SGHVS and CDR2 FQNEAQ. The CDR3 contains 17 residues. The CDR3 DNA follows: TGTGCCAGCAGCCTGGGCATTGGGACAGGGTTAGATCAGCCCCAGCATTTT. Its translation is CASSLGIGTGLDQPQHF. The full variable domain, with the rest looked up from reference TRBV7-8 and TRBJ1-5, is GAGVSQSPRYKVAKRGQDVALRCDPISGHVSLFWYQQALGQGPEFLTYFQNEAQLDKSGLPSDRFFAERPEGSVSTLKIQRTQQEDSAVYLCASSLGIGTGLDQPQHFGDGTRLSIL.

This chain connects TRBV19 to TRBJ2-3; D gene unclear. Germline V CDR1 and CDR2: LNHDA, SQIVND (reference sequence). V dropped 6 bases and J dropped 5 bases, with 12 bases sitting between them. This CDR3 is 13 amino acids long. In DNA, the CDR3 is TGTGCCAGTAGGAGGATACCCAAAGATACGCAGTATTTT. Protein product: CASRRIPKDTQYF.

The DNA of the CDR3 is TGTGCCAGCAGCTCCGAGGGCAGGCCTAACACTGAAGCTTTCTTT. It translates to CASSSEGRPNTEAFF. The chain has TRBV11-2 and TRBJ1-1; D remains ambiguous. From germline, CDR1 is SGHAT and CDR2 FQNNGV. With 4 bases removed from V and 2 bases from J, the gap between germline ends came to 14 bases. The CDR3 has 15 amino acids.